A single sample gave rise to the 11 T cell receptor beta chains below, sequenced in a study of patients and donors after allogeneic stem cell transplantation. TCRdb fed the RT-PCR reads into MiXCR, producing one record per CDR3 protein. Among about 960,000 distinct CDR3 sequences listed, about a sixth were seen once. Sequencing was performed on blood, either unsorted or a sorted T cell fraction (not recorded which). All receptors come from a human donor who was either an allogeneic HSCT recipient or a stem cell or donor lymphocyte infusion donor (not recorded which). It is not recorded whose cells these are; they may come from a transplant donor.

The gene calls are TRBV9 and TRBJ2-2, with 7 bases identical to TRBD1. V lost 4 bases and J lost 4; bases outside the gene matches: 7. CDR1 and CDR2 from the germline V gene are SGDLS and YYNGEE. CDR3 length: 15 residues. The CDR3 sequence is CASSSRQGATGELFF. CDR3 coding DNA: TGTGCCAGCAGCTCCCGACAGGGTGCCACCGGGGAGCTGTTTTTT.

The chain employs TRBV12-3 or TRBV12-4 and TRBJ2-5; 9 nucleotides agree with TRBD2. The V segment lost 1 base and the J segment 1 base; nucleotides outside the gene matches: 7. The CDR3 has 17 residues. CDR3 sequence reads: CASSLGVGSGSQETQYF. CDR3 DNA sequence: TGTGCCAGCAGTTTAGGGGTGGGTAGCGGGAGCCAAGAGACCCAGTACTTC.

This chain links TRBV14 with TRBJ2-2; D uncertain. V lost 0 bases to trimming and J lost 6 bases, with 5 bases between them. This CDR3 is 13 amino acids long. Germline lookup yields CDR1 SGHDN and CDR2 FVKESK. The CDR3 DNA reads TGTGCCAGCAGCCAAGATGCAGCCGGGGAGCTGTTTTTT. It codes for CASSQDAAGELFF.

This clonotype has more than one count but fewer than ten. This chain links TRBV2 with TRBJ2-3, with a tentative D call TRBD2 (5 bases). Trimming took off 6 bases at V and 8 bases at J, with 15 bases between the two ends. This CDR3 comprises 13 residues. Germline assignment: CDR1 SNHLY and CDR2 FYNNEI. The CDR3 DNA sequence: TGTGCCAGCAGGTCGGAGGCGGTCGGTACGCAGTATTTT. Its translation: CASRSEAVGTQYF.

This clonotype was observed a few times. The V call is TRBV20-1, the J call TRBJ2-2, with 9 bases fitting TRBD1. V lost 6 bases, J lost 4 bases, and 6 bases stayed unmatched. Germline V gene lookup returns CDR1 DFQATT and CDR2 SNEGSKA (reference sequence). This CDR3 contains 14 residues. The CDR3 sequence: CSAPGQGRTGELFF. DNA for the CDR3: TGCAGTGCCCCCGGACAGGGGCGCACCGGGGAGCTGTTTTTT.

The genes are TRBV10-3 and TRBJ2-2; 12 bases fit TRBD2. The V and J ends lost 10 bases and 2 bases, in that order; junction bases with no gene match: 8. CDR1 and CDR2 (germline): ENHRY, SYGVKD. The CDR3 length is 16 residues. CDR3 region: CATNRLAGVNTGELFF. The DNA for the CDR3 is TGTGCCACGAATCGACTAGCGGGGGTCAACACCGGGGAGCTGTTTTTT.

This clonotype turned up a few times. This chain joins TRBV5-1 and TRBJ2-5; 7 nucleotides line up with TRBD2. Germline V gene lookup returns CDR1 SGHRS and CDR2 YFSETQ. The CDR3 has 12 residues. The junction had 3 bases not matched to a gene; V was cut back by 6 bases and J by 4 bases. The DNA for the CDR3 is TGCGCCAGCAATGGGGGGGTAGAGACCCAGTACTTC. Residues: CASNGGVETQYF.

The gene calls are TRBV6-5 and TRBJ1-5; no clear D. CDR1 is MNHEY, CDR2 SVGAGI, per germline. The CDR3 has 16 residues. Trimming left V 4 bases short and J 1 base short, with 14 bases between. The CDR3 DNA is TGTGCCAGCAGTTCCCGAGGACGACTCAGCAATCAGCCCCAGCATTTT. It yields the protein CASSSRGRLSNQPQHF.

This clonotype was seen a handful of times. The chain combines TRBV6-2 or TRBV6-3 with TRBJ2-2; D gene ambiguous. The V end lost 6 bases, the J end lost 6 bases, and 20 bases lay between the germline ends. The germline CDR1 and CDR2 sequences are MNHEY and SVGEGT. The length of the CDR3 is 16 residues. The CDR3 sequence: CASSQTLLVGPGELFF. Written as DNA, the CDR3 is TGTGCCAGCAGCCAAACCCTCCTGGTGGGCCCCGGGGAGCTGTTTTTT.

The chain joins TRBV27 to TRBJ2-3; D uncertain. The V gene lost 3 bases and the J gene lost 1 base, with 5 bases spanning the gap. CDR1 is MNHEY, CDR2 SMNVEV, per germline (reference sequence). This CDR3 comprises 13 residues. The chain's CDR3 is CASSFSRTDTQYF. The CDR3 DNA sequence: TGTGCCAGCAGTTTCTCCCGCACAGATACGCAGTATTTT.

The V and J genes are TRBV24-1 and TRBJ2-3, with 8 bases matching TRBD2. CDR3 length: 14 residues. Germline CDR1 KGHDR, CDR2 SFDVKD. The trim removed 4 bases at V and 7 bases at J, leaving 6 bases unmatched. This CDR3 reads CATSERAGEYTQYF. The CDR3 nucleotides are TGTGCCACCAGTGAGCGAGCGGGAGAGTATACGCAGTATTTT.